The rows below give T cell receptor beta chains drawn from one sample of a study of T cell responses to AZD1222 COVID-19 vaccine. Assay used: immunoSEQ multiplex PCR; TCRdb lists only in-frame clones, some missing. The repertoire holds tens of thousands of clones, with around 90% as singletons. Sequenced material: peripheral blood, taken 28 days after the second AZD1222 dose. The receptor source for this set is an adult who received the AZD1222 COVID-19 vaccine. CDR3s include the opening cysteine and the closing phenylalanine or tryptophan. The D gene is left open where the match is weak. Expanded clones get a size class; other rows say once, few or many, or leave the size out.

V gene: TRBV6-5; clone size: NA; D gene: NA; J gene: TRBJ1-4; CDR3 protein: CASKRQAVDNEKLFF; CDR3 DNA: TGTGCCAGCAAAAGGCAGGCCGTAGATAATGAAAAACTGTTTTTT
V gene: TRBV27; clone size: NA; D gene: TRBD1; J gene: TRBJ1-6; CDR3 protein: CASSFSSYPGQGHSPLHF; CDR3 DNA: TGTGCCAGCAGTTTTTCGTCCTACCCGGGACAGGGTCATTCACCCCTCCACTTT
V gene: TRBV7-9; clone size: NA; D gene: TRBD1; J gene: TRBJ1-2; CDR3 protein: CASSHISGTGTVYGYTF; CDR3 DNA: TGTGCCAGCAGCCATATATCCGGGACAGGGACCGTCTATGGCTACACCTTC
V gene: TRBV19; clone size: NA; D gene: NA; J gene: TRBJ1-1; CDR3 protein: CASRIPADEAFF; CDR3 DNA: TGTGCCAGTAGGATTCCGGCGGATGAAGCTTTCTTT
V gene: TRBV4-2; clone size: few; D gene: NA; J gene: TRBJ2-2; CDR3 protein: CASSQDPGIGELFF; CDR3 DNA: TGTGCCAGCAGCCAAGATCCGGGGATCGGGGAGCTGTTTTTT
V gene: TRBV6-5; clone size: NA; D gene: TRBD1; J gene: TRBJ1-6; CDR3 protein: CASSWDSSYNSPLHF; CDR3 DNA: TGTGCCAGCAGTTGGGACAGCTCCTATAATTCACCCCTCCACTTT
V gene: TRBV29-1; clone size: NA; D gene: NA; J gene: TRBJ1-3; CDR3 protein: CSVDTGLGNTIYF; CDR3 DNA: TGCAGCGTTGACACGGGGCTTGGAAACACCATATATTTT
V gene: TRBV19; clone size: NA; D gene: NA; J gene: TRBJ1-4; CDR3 protein: CASSHPTPTNEKLFF; CDR3 DNA: TGTGCCAGTAGTCATCCGACACCAACTAATGAAAAACTGTTTTTT
V gene: TRBV6-6; clone size: NA; D gene: NA; J gene: TRBJ2-7; CDR3 protein: CASSYSMTGSYEQYF; CDR3 DNA: TGTGCCAGCAGTTACTCGATGACGGGTTCCTACGAGCAGTACTTC
V gene: TRBV28; clone size: NA; D gene: TRBD2; J gene: TRBJ2-1; CDR3 protein: CASREGTSDYNEQFF; CDR3 DNA: TGTGCCAGCAGGGAGGGGACTAGCGACTACAATGAGCAGTTCTTC
V gene: TRBV7-9; clone size: once; D gene: TRBD2; J gene: TRBJ2-3; CDR3 protein: CASSWRASGPDTQYF; CDR3 DNA: TGTGCCAGCAGCTGGCGGGCTAGCGGTCCGGATACGCAGTATTTT
V gene: TRBV18; clone size: NA; D gene: NA; J gene: TRBJ1-1; CDR3 protein: CASSPSTMAMNTEAFF; CDR3 DNA: TGTGCCAGCTCACCATCTACTATGGCCATGAACACTGAAGCTTTCTTT
V gene: TRBV7-8; clone size: NA; D gene: NA; J gene: TRBJ1-5; CDR3 protein: CASSPGSNQPQHF; CDR3 DNA: TGTGCCAGCAGCCCCGGTAGCAATCAGCCCCAGCATTTT
V gene: TRBV5-4; clone size: NA; D gene: NA; J gene: TRBJ1-1; CDR3 protein: CASSPQGLNTEAFF; CDR3 DNA: TGTGCCAGCAGCCCCCAGGGACTGAACACTGAAGCTTTCTTT
V gene: TRBV5-1; clone size: NA; D gene: NA; J gene: TRBJ1-4; CDR3 protein: CASSLGLYEKLFF; CDR3 DNA: TGCGCCAGCAGCTTGGGGTTGTACGAAAAACTGTTTTTT
V gene: TRBV13; clone size: NA; D gene: TRBD2; J gene: TRBJ2-3; CDR3 protein: CASSFRTSGGEIQIRVPQYF; CDR3 DNA: TGTGCCAGCAGCTTCCGGACTAGCGGGGGAGAAATCCAGATACGAGTGCCGCAGTATTTT
V gene: TRBV27; clone size: NA; D gene: NA; J gene: TRBJ1-6; CDR3 protein: CASSPLGGTYNSPLHF; CDR3 DNA: TGTGCCAGCAGTCCCCTCGGCGGGACCTATAATTCACCCCTCCACTTT
V gene: TRBV5-4; clone size: NA; D gene: NA; J gene: TRBJ1-1; CDR3 protein: CASSLGERASEAFF; CDR3 DNA: TGTGCCAGCAGCTTGGGGGAGAGGGCCTCTGAAGCTTTCTTT
V gene: TRBV19; clone size: NA; D gene: TRBD1; J gene: TRBJ1-5; CDR3 protein: CASSRDRVGNQPQHF; CDR3 DNA: TGTGCCAGTAGTCGTGACAGGGTAGGCAATCAGCCCCAGCATTTT